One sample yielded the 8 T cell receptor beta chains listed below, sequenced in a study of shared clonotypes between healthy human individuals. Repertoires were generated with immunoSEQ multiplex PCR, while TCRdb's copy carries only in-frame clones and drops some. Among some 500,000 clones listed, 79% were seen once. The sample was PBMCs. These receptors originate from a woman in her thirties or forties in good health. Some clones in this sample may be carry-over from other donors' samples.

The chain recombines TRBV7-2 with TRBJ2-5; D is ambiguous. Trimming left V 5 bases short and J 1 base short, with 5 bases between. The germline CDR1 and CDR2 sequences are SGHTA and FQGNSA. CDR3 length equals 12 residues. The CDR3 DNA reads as TGTGCCAGCAGCAGGCCCCAAGAGACCCAGTACTTC. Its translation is CASSRPQETQYF.

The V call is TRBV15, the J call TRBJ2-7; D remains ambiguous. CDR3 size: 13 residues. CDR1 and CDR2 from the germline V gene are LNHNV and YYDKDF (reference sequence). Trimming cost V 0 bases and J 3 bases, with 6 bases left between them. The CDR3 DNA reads TGTGCCACCAGCAGAGAGGCTCACTACGAGCAGTACTTC. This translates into CATSREAHYEQYF.

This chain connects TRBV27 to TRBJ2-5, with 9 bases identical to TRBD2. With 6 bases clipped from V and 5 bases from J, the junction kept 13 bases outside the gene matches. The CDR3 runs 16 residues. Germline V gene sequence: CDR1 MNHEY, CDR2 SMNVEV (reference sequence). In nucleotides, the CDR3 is TGTGCCAGCAGATTAGCGGGAGCAAGTTTCTGGGAGACCCAGTACTTC. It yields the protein CASRLAGASFWETQYF.

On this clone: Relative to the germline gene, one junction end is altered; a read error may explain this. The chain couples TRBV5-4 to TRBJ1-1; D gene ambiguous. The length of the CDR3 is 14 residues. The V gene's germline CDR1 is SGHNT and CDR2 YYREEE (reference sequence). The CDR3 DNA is TGCGCCAGCAGCTATATCGTGGTTGACACTGAAGCTTTCTTT. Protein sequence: CASSYIVVDTEAFF. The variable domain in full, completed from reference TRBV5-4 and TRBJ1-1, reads ETGVTQSPTHLIKTRGQQVTLRCSSQSGHNTVSWYQQALGQGPQFIFQYYREEENGRGNFPPRFSGLQFPNYSSELNVNALELDDSALYLCASSYIVVDTEAFFGQGTRLTVV.

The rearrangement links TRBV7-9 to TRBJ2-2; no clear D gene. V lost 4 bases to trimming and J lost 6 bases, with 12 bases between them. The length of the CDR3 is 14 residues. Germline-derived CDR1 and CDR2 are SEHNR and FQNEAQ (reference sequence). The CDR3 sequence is CASSSNSRAGELFF. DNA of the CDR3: TGTGCCAGCAGCTCCAATTCTCGGGCCGGGGAGCTGTTTTTT. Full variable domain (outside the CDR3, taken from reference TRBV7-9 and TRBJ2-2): DTGVSQNPRHKITKRGQNVTFRCDPISEHNRLYWYRQTLGQGPEFLTYFQNEAQLEKSRLLSDRFSAERPKGSFSTLEIQRTEQGDSAMYLCASSSNSRAGELFFGEGSRLTVL.

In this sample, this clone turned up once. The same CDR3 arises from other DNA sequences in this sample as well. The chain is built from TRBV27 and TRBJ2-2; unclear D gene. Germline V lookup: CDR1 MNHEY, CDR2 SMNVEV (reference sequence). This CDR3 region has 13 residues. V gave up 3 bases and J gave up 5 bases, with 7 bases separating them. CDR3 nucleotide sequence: TGTGCCAGCAGTTTCCGCGGAACCGGGGAGCTGTTTTTT. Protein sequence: CASSFRGTGELFF.

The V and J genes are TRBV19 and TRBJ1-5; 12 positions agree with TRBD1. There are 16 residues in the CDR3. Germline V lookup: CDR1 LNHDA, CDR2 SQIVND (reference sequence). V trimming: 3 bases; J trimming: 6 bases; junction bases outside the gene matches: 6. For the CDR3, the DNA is TGTGCCAGTAGTATGCTGGGACAGGGGGCGGGTCAGCCCCAGCATTTT. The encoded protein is CASSMLGQGAGQPQHF. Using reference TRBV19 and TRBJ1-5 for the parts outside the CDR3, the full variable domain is DGGITQSPKYLFRKEGQNVTLSCEQNLNHDAMYWYRQDPGQGLRLIYYSQIVNDFQKGDIAEGYSVSREKKESFPLTVTSAQKNPTAFYLCASSMLGQGAGQPQHFGDGTRLSIL.

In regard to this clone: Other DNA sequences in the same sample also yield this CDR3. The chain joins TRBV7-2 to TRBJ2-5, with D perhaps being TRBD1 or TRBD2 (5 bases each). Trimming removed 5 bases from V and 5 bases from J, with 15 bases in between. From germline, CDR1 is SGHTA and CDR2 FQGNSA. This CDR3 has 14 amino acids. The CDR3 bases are TGTGCCAGCAGCCTCCGGCAGGGAGCGGAGACCCAGTACTTC. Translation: CASSLRQGAETQYF.